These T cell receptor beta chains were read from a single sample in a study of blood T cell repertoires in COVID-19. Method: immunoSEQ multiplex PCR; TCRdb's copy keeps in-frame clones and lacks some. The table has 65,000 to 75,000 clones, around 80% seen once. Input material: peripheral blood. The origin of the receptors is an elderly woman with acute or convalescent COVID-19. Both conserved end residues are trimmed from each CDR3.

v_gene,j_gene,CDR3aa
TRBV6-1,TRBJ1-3,ASSEYRDGNTIY
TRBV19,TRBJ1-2,ASFPPGQGTKGYT
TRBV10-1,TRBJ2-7,ASTDPAGGSYEQY
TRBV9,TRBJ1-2,ASSVYDTNYGYT
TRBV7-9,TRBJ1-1,ASSRSGGDTEAF
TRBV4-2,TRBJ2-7,ASSPDRDYEQY
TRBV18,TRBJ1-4,ASSKNRGANEKLF
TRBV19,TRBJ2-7,ASSIDLGTGSDEQY
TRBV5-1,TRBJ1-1,ASSLTQGLQVRSTEAF
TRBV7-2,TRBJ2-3,ASSHQRGRTDTQY
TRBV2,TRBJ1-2,ASLPGQGYGYT
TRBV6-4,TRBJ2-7,ASSEGGGGAYEQY
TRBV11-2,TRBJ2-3,ASSRTSTDTQY
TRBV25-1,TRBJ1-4,ASSGGRGLTNEKLF